The rows below give T cell receptor beta chains drawn from one sample of a study of cytomegalovirus exposure and HLA in healthy donors. Here immunoSEQ multiplex PCR was the method, and the copy in TCRdb shows in-frame clones only, minus some. The sample shows 120,000 to 150,000 clones, 82% of them seen only once. The sequenced material came from PBMCs. These receptors originate from a male donor in good health and CMV-seronegative. Each CDR3 is given with its conserved first and last residue. D genes are given only for firm matches. Clone size appears in some rows only: once, few, many, or a class for an expanded clone.

j_call v_call clone_size d_call cdr3_aa cdr3_nt
TRBJ1-6 TRBV7-9 - TRBD1 CASSPDTGVRASPLHF TGTGCCAGCAGCCCAGACACAGGGGTCCGAGCGTCACCCCTCCACTTT
TRBJ2-7 TRBV10-2 - TRBD2 CASRSLTGGPSYEQYF TGCGCCAGCAGATCACTAACGGGAGGGCCCTCCTACGAGCAGTACTTC
TRBJ2-1 TRBV7-8 once - CASSPISGSSSYNEQFF TGTGCCAGCAGTCCAATTAGCGGATCGAGCTCCTACAATGAGCAGTTCTTC
TRBJ2-7 TRBV5-6 - - CASSFSGYEQYF TGTGCCAGCAGCTTCTCAGGCTACGAGCAGTACTTC
TRBJ1-5 TRBV19 few - CASSNRQALWPQHF TGTGCCAGTAGTAACCGACAGGCTCTGTGGCCCCAGCATTTT
TRBJ1-1 TRBV6-5 - - CASSYTPGGTNTEAFF TGTGCCAGCAGTTATACCCCGGGGGGGACGAACACTGAAGCTTTCTTT
TRBJ2-2 TRBV7-2 - TRBD2 CASKAGGWELFF TGTGCCAGTAAAGCGGGAGGGTGGGAGCTGTTTTTT
TRBJ2-1 TRBV30 - - CAWSGSGAYNEQFF TGTGCCTGGAGCGGTAGCGGAGCCTACAATGAGCAGTTCTTC
TRBJ2-5 TRBV29-1 - - CSVKDSWETQYF TGCAGCGTTAAGGACAGTTGGGAGACCCAGTACTTC
TRBJ2-7 TRBV9 - TRBD2 CASSPGGLAGSYEQYF TGTGCCAGCAGCCCGGGGGGACTAGCGGGATCCTACGAGCAGTACTTC
TRBJ2-7 TRBV2 once - CASTPNSGSYEQYF TGTGCCAGCACCCCGAATTCCGGGTCTTACGAGCAGTACTTC
TRBJ2-1 TRBV5-8 - - CASSSVGGSFSYNEQFF TGTGCCAGCAGCTCTGTCGGCGGATCATTCTCCTACAATGAGCAGTTCTTC
TRBJ2-7 TRBV27 - TRBD1 CASSRTGLAYEQYF TGTGCCAGCAGTCGGACAGGGTTGGCCTACGAGCAGTACTTC
TRBJ1-2 TRBV15 few TRBD1 CATSSGQGDYGYTF TGTGCCACCAGCAGCGGACAGGGCGACTATGGCTACACCTTC
TRBJ2-7 TRBV29-1 - - CSVAPGPYEQYF TGCAGCGTAGCTCCAGGGCCCTACGAGCAGTACTTC
TRBJ2-7 TRBV9 - - CASSVAQGRAYEQYF TGTGCCAGCAGCGTAGCTCAAGGGAGAGCCTACGAGCAGTACTTC
TRBJ2-3 TRBV6-6 - - CASSPRVGVADTQYF TGTGCCAGCAGTCCCCGGGTGGGAGTAGCAGATACGCAGTATTTT
TRBJ2-7 TRBV4-1 - - CASSPQGGSGISEQYF TGCGCCAGCAGCCCCCAGGGGGGTAGCGGGATATCTGAGCAGTACTTC
TRBJ2-1 TRBV6-1 - - CASCPGGDYNEQFF TGTGCCAGCTGCCCTGGCGGGGACTACAATGAGCAGTTCTTC
TRBJ2-7 TRBV19 - TRBD1 CASSMGQGPYEQYF TGTGCCAGTAGTATGGGACAGGGCCCCTACGAGCAGTACTTC
TRBJ2-1 TRBV4-3 - TRBD2 CASSQAGSGGNEQFF TGCGCCAGCAGCCAAGCGGGTAGCGGGGGGAATGAGCAGTTCTTC
TRBJ2-5 TRBV19 - TRBD2 CASNSIRISGSTETQYF TGTGCCAGTAATAGTATACGGATTAGCGGGAGTACGGAGACCCAGTACTTC
TRBJ2-7 TRBV18 - - CASSPQTGEQYF TGTGCCAGCTCACCACAAACGGGGGAGCAGTACTTC
TRBJ2-3 TRBV19 - TRBD2 CASSIRLAGETDTQYF TGTGCCAGTAGTATCCGCCTAGCGGGAGAGACAGATACGCAGTATTTT
TRBJ1-2 TRBV18 - TRBD1 CASSPRQGRDYGYTF TGTGCCAGCTCACCTAGACAGGGCCGGGACTATGGCTACACCTTC
TRBJ1-1 TRBV7-9 - TRBD1 CASSNAGTGDTEAFF TGTGCCAGCAGTAACGCCGGTACAGGGGATACTGAAGCTTTCTTT
TRBJ1-1 TRBV29-1 - - CSGRQATSTEAFF TGCAGCGGCCGACAGGCAACGAGCACTGAAGCTTTCTTT
TRBJ2-7 TRBV28 - - CASSLWNGEMGYEQYF TGTGCCAGCAGTTTATGGAACGGGGAAATGGGCTACGAGCAGTACTTC
TRBJ2-7 TRBV6-5 - - CASTSSVSYEQYF TGTGCCAGCACGAGTAGCGTTTCCTACGAGCAGTACTTC
TRBJ2-1 TRBV19 - TRBD2 CASSISSPGGPDNEQFF TGTGCCAGTAGTATAAGCTCGCCGGGAGGGCCGGATAATGAGCAGTTCTTC
TRBJ1-2 TRBV6-5 - - CASSYFVTDYGYTF TGTGCCAGCAGCTACTTCGTTACAGACTATGGCTACACCTTC
TRBJ2-7 TRBV25-1 few TRBD2 CASSGLANSYEQYF TGTGCCAGCAGTGGACTAGCGAATTCCTACGAGCAGTACTTC
TRBJ1-3 TRBV4-1 - - CASSQVGGAGNTIYF TGCGCCAGCAGCCAAGTGGGGGGTGCTGGAAACACCATATATTTT
TRBJ1-2 TRBV5-6 - - CASTTRRGAANYGYTF TGTGCCAGCACCACCCGACGCGGGGCGGCTAACTATGGCTACACCTTC
TRBJ2-7 TRBV29-1 - TRBD2 CSVPSGGYEQYF TGCAGCGTTCCAAGCGGGGGCTACGAGCAGTACTTC
TRBJ2-6 TRBV28 - - CASATGAASGANVLTF TGTGCCAGCGCTACCGGAGCCGCCTCTGGGGCCAACGTCCTGACTTTC
TRBJ2-7 TRBV7-6 - TRBD2 CASSFSLAGAEQYF TGTGCCAGCAGCTTCTCACTAGCGGGAGCCGAGCAGTACTTC
TRBJ2-5 TRBV7-6 - - CASSWRNQETQYF TGTGCCAGCAGCTGGCGGAACCAAGAGACCCAGTACTTC
TRBJ2-1 TRBV1 - - CTSSHGGRLGQGKRNEQFF TGCACCAGCAGCCATGGGGGGAGACTAGGACAAGGCAAACGAAATGAGCAGTTCTTC
TRBJ1-1 TRBV6-1 few TRBD1 CASRRQGALPQAFF TGTGCCAGCAGACGACAGGGAGCACTTCCCCAAGCTTTCTTT
TRBJ2-7 TRBV6-5 - - CASSRSGYEQYF TGTGCCAGCAGCCGCTCAGGGTACGAGCAGTACTTC
TRBJ2-7 TRBV10-2 - - CASSDGGGEQYF TGCGCCAGCAGTGATGGTGGGGGGGAGCAGTACTTC
TRBJ2-5 TRBV4-2 - TRBD1 CASSLQSGTEGETQYF TGTGCCAGCAGTCTGCAATCCGGGACAGAGGGTGAGACCCAGTACTTC
TRBJ2-1 TRBV5-1 - - CASSLETGALLGEQFF TGCGCCAGCAGCTTGGAAACGGGAGCCCTGCTGGGTGAGCAGTTCTTC
TRBJ2-7 TRBV7-2 - - CASSWAGGGQSEQYF TGTGCCAGCAGCTGGGCTGGGGGCGGGCAATCCGAGCAGTACTTC
TRBJ2-7 TRBV4-2 few TRBD2 CASSSQRGGPYEQYF TGTGCCAGCAGCTCCCAGCGGGGGGGTCCCTACGAGCAGTACTTC
TRBJ1-1 TRBV27 - - CASSLSPITEAFF TGTGCCAGCAGTTTATCTCCCATTACTGAAGCTTTCTTT
TRBJ2-1 TRBV18 - TRBD2 CASSTGTSGLNEQFF TGTGCCAGCTCAACTGGGACTAGCGGGCTCAATGAGCAGTTCTTC
TRBJ1-1 TRBV19 - TRBD1 CASSTDRGLNTEAFF TGTGCCAGTAGTACGGACAGGGGGCTGAACACTGAAGCTTTCTTT
TRBJ2-2 TRBV9 - TRBD2 CASSESTSGIGGELFF TGTGCCAGCAGCGAGTCCACTAGCGGGATTGGCGGGGAGCTGTTTTTT
TRBJ2-3 TRBV7-2 once TRBD2 CASSPWTSGSTDTQYF TGTGCCAGCAGCCCTTGGACTAGCGGGAGCACAGATACGCAGTATTTT
TRBJ2-1 TRBV29-1 - TRBD1 CSAGQGDEQFF TGCAGCGCAGGACAGGGAGATGAGCAGTTCTTC
TRBJ1-1 TRBV4-3 once - CASSQSHGGNTEAFF TGCGCCAGCAGCCAATCTCATGGCGGGAACACTGAAGCTTTCTTT
TRBJ2-1 TRBV10-2 - - CASNREGDGKFF TGCGCCAGCAATCGAGAGGGGGACGGCAAGTTCTTC
TRBJ2-3 TRBV15 - TRBD1 CATSRDTGGADTQYF TGTGCCACCAGCAGAGATACAGGGGGCGCAGATACGCAGTATTTT
TRBJ2-7 TRBV18 - TRBD1 CASSPGQGPYEQYF TGTGCCAGCTCACCGGGACAGGGACCCTACGAGCAGTACTTC
TRBJ2-1 TRBV5-1 - TRBD2 CASSLVASGSGEQFF TGCGCCAGCAGCTTGGTGGCCAGCGGGAGTGGTGAGCAGTTCTTC
TRBJ2-7 TRBV6-5 - - CASSYGQTYEQYF TGTGCCAGCAGTTACGGCCAAACCTACGAGCAGTACTTC
TRBJ2-7 TRBV5-1 - - CASWGQGKQYF TGCGCCAGTTGGGGTCAGGGAAAGCAGTACTTC